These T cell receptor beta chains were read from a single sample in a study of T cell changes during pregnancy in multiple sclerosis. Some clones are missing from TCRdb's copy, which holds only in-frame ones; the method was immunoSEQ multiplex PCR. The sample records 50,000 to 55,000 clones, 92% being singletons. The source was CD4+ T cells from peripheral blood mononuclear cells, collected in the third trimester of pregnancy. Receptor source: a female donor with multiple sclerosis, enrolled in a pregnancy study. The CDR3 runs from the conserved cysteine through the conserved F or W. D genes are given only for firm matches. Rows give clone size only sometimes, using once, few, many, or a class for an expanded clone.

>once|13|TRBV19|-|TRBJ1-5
CASRALSNQPQHF
TGTGCCAGTCGCGCCCTTAGCAATCAGCCCCAGCATTTT
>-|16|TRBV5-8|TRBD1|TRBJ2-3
CASSRRTGRNTDTQYF
TGTGCCAGCAGCCGACGGACAGGGAGGAACACAGATACGCAGTATTTT
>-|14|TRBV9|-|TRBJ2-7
CASSVSADSYEQYF
TGTGCCAGCAGCGTGTCTGCAGACTCCTACGAGCAGTACTTC
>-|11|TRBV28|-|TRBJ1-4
CATLRGEKLFF
TGTGCCACCCTTAGGGGTGAAAAACTGTTTTTT
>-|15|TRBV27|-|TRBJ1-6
CASSLGTTYNSPLHF
TGTGCCAGCAGTTTAGGGACAACATATAATTCACCCCTCCACTTT
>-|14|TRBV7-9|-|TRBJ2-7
CASSLGTALDEQYF
TGTGCCAGCAGCTTAGGGACAGCCTTGGACGAGCAGTACTTC
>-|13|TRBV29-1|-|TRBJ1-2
CSVDGAGSYGYTF
TGCAGCGTTGATGGTGCAGGGTCCTATGGCTACACCTTC
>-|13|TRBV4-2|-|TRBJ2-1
CASSPEVRTEQFF
TGTGCCAGCAGCCCGGAGGTTAGGACTGAGCAGTTCTTC
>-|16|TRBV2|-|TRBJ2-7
CASSEAKNRDNYEQYF
TGTGCCAGCAGTGAAGCCAAAAACCGGGACAACTACGAGCAGTACTTC
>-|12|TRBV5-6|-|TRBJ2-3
CASSFGRGTQYF
TGTGCCAGCAGCTTTGGCCGGGGAACGCAGTATTTT
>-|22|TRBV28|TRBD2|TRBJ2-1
CASSFLGSISGGAVGSYNEQFF
TGTGCCAGCAGTTTCTTAGGTAGCATTAGCGGGGGGGCAGTCGGATCCTACAATGAGCAGTTCTTC
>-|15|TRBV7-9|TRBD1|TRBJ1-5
CASSSDRVGNQPQHF
TGTGCCAGCAGCTCGGACAGGGTAGGGAATCAGCCCCAGCATTTT
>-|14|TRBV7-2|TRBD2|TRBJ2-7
CASSISGGVYEQYF
TGTGCCAGCAGCATTAGCGGGGGGGTGTACGAGCAGTACTTC
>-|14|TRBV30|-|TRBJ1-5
CAWSPSSGNQPQHF
TGTGCCTGGAGCCCATCCTCGGGCAATCAGCCCCAGCATTTT
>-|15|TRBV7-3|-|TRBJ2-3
CASSLTSTSTDTQYF
TGTGCCAGCAGCTTGACTAGTACTAGCACAGATACGCAGTATTTT
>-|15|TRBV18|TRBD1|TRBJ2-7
CASSPQGAKSYEQYF
TGTGCCAGCTCACCACAGGGGGCTAAATCCTACGAGCAGTACTTC
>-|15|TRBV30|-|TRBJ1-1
CAWSVTRLGNTEAFF
TGTGCCTGGAGTGTAACCCGACTGGGGAACACTGAAGCTTTCTTT
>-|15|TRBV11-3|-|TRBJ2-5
CASSPGYTGQETQYF
TGTGCCAGCAGCCCCGGGTACACAGGGCAAGAGACCCAGTACTTC
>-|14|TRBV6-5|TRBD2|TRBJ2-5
CASSYASGEETQYF
TGTGCCAGCAGTTACGCTAGCGGGGAAGAGACCCAGTACTTC
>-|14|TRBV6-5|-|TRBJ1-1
CASSYGQGGTEAFF
TGTGCCAGCAGTTACGGGCAGGGAGGCACTGAAGCTTTCTTT
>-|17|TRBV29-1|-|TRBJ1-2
CSAGNPQKGTASYGYTF
TGCAGCGCCGGTAACCCCCAAAAAGGTACAGCCTCCTATGGCTACACCTTC
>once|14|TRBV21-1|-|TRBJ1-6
CASSKGFLRPPLHF
TGTGCCAGCAGCAAAGGGTTCTTGCGGCCACCCCTCCACTTT
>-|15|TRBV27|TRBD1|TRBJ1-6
CASSFLTGGNSPLHF
TGTGCCAGCAGTTTCCTAACAGGGGGGAATTCACCCCTCCACTTT
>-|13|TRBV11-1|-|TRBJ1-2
CASTVTGNYGYTF
TGTGCCAGCACCGTCACAGGGAACTATGGCTACACCTTC
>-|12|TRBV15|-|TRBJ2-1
CATSRDDFRVFF
TGTGCCACCAGCAGAGATGATTTCCGAGTATTCTTC
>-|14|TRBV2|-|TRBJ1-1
CASRPEEAVAEAFF
TGTGCCAGCAGACCTGAGGAGGCTGTGGCTGAAGCTTTCTTT
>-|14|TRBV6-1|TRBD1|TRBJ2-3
CASREQGSTDTQYF
TGTGCCAGCAGGGAACAGGGGAGCACAGATACGCAGTATTTT
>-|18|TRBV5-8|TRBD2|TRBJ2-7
CASSPGTSGGWSSYEQYF
TGTGCCAGCAGCCCCGGGACTAGCGGGGGGTGGAGCTCCTACGAGCAGTACTTC
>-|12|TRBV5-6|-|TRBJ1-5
CASSLADQPQHF
TGTGCCAGCAGCTTGGCTGATCAGCCCCAGCATTTT
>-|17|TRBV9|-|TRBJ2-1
CASSVGLAGPPYNEQFF
TGTGCCAGCAGCGTAGGATTGGCGGGGCCCCCATACAATGAGCAGTTCTTC
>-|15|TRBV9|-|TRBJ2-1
CASSVEQSPYNEQFF
TGTGCCAGCAGCGTAGAACAATCCCCCTACAATGAGCAGTTCTTC
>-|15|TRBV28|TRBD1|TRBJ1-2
CASTYNTGGGYGYTF
TGTGCCAGCACTTATAATACAGGGGGTGGTTATGGCTACACCTTC
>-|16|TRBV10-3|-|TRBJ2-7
CAISENTGPKPDEQYF
TGTGCCATCAGTGAAAATACAGGGCCCAAACCGGACGAGCAGTACTTC
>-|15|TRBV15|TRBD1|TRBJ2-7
CATSRIIGTGLEQYF
TGTGCCACCAGCAGGATAATCGGGACAGGCCTCGAGCAGTACTTC
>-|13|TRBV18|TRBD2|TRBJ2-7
CASSREGSYEQYF
TGTGCCAGCTCACGGGAGGGCTCCTACGAGCAGTACTTC
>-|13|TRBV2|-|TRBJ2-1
CASSEGTSNEQFF
TGTGCCAGCAGCGAAGGGACTTCCAATGAGCAGTTCTTC
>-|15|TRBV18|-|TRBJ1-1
CASSPPAREDTEAFF
TGTGCCAGCTCACCACCGGCCAGGGAGGACACTGAAGCTTTCTTT
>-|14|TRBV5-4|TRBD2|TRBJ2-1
CASSLRGGDNEQFF
TGTGCCAGCAGCTTGCGGGGGGGCGACAATGAGCAGTTCTTC
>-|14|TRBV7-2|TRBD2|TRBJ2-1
CASRWGGWDNEQFF
TGTGCCAGCAGATGGGGGGGGTGGGACAATGAGCAGTTCTTC
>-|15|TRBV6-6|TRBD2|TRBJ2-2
CASSYSTSGRGELFF
TGTGCCAGCAGTTACTCGACTAGCGGGCGCGGGGAGCTGTTTTTT
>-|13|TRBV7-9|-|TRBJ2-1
CASSSGEFKEQFF
TGTGCCAGCAGCTCGGGGGAGTTCAAGGAGCAGTTCTTC
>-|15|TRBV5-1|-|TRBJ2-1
CASSPTGLGYNEQFF
TGCGCCAGCAGCCCTACAGGTCTCGGATACAATGAGCAGTTCTTC
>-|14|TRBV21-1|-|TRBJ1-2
CASSKIPLRYGYTF
TGTGCCAGCAGCAAAATCCCGTTGAGGTATGGCTACACCTTC
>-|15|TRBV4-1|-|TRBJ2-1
CASGWSGNSYNEQFF
TGCGCCAGCGGTTGGTCGGGGAACTCCTACAATGAGCAGTTCTTC
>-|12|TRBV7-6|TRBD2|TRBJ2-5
CASSPRGETQYF
TGTGCCAGCAGCCCGCGGGGGGAGACCCAGTACTTC
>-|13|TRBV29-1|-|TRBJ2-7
CSVVGGNLYEQYF
TGCAGCGTAGTAGGAGGAAACCTGTACGAGCAGTACTTC
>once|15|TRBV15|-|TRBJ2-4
CATSSGLLLKNIQYF
TGTGCCACCAGCAGTGGGCTGCTGCTTAAAAACATTCAGTACTTC
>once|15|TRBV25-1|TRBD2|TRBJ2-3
CASSGSGVWVDTQYF
TGTGCCAGCAGTGGTAGCGGGGTTTGGGTAGATACGCAGTATTTT
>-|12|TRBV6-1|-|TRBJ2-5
CASRGVWETQYF
TGTGCCAGCAGAGGGGTTTGGGAGACCCAGTACTTC
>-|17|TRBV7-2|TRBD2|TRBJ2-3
CASSLYGGGAVTDTQYF
TGTGCCAGCAGCTTATATGGCGGGGGGGCCGTGACAGATACGCAGTATTTT
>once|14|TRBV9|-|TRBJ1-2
CASTPAPLDYGYTF
TGTGCCAGCACCCCAGCCCCCCTAGACTATGGCTACACCTTC
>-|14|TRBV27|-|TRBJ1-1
CASNSPGLNTEAFF
TGTGCCAGCAATTCCCCAGGCCTTAACACTGAAGCTTTCTTT
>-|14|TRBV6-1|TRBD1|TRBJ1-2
CASSDSRGAGGYTF
TGTGCCAGCAGTGATTCCAGGGGGGCTGGCGGCTACACCTTC